Listed here are 29 T cell receptor beta chains from one sample, sequenced in a study of shared T cell receptors in the human thymus. The repertoire was sequenced with immunoSEQ multiplex PCR; TCRdb's copy has only in-frame clones and lacks some. The table lists almost 550,000 clones, about 84% of them singletons, with about 0.013% in the top ten. The data were also submitted as part of a second study, on human thymus T cells.

Sample: thymocytes. The receptors shown here come from a boy younger than two with a congenital heart defect.

V gene TRBV2 combines with J gene TRBJ1-3; TRBD1 might be the D (6 bases). The CDR3 covers 19 residues. The germline V gene has CDR1 SNHLY and CDR2 FYNNEI. V was clipped by 0 bases and J by 2 bases, with 20 bases between them. CDR3 loop: CASSEAKTLQGSAGNTIYF. The CDR3 nucleotides are TGTGCCAGCAGTGAAGCGAAGACCCTTCAGGGGAGCGCTGGAAACACCATATATTTT.

The chain couples TRBV6-1 to TRBJ1-5; no clear D. The ends were cut back, 1 base at V and 8 bases at J, with 6 bases in the middle. Germline CDR1 MNHNS, CDR2 SASEGT. The CDR3 loop spans 12 amino acids. CDR3 bases: TGTGCCAGCAGTGAAGTCGGGGAGCCCCAGCATTTT. Amino acid sequence: CASSEVGEPQHF.

The CDR3 DNA sequence: TGTGCCAGTAGTCCCGGGATTCCCGGGGGTAATGAAAAACTGTTTTTT. Translated: CASSPGIPGGNEKLFF. The chain couples TRBV19 to TRBJ1-4, with D perhaps matching TRBD1 (5 bases). The V end lost 5 bases, the J end lost 4 bases, and 17 bases lay between the germline ends. Germline assignment: CDR1 LNHDA and CDR2 SQIVND (reference sequence). This CDR3 has 16 amino acids.

V usage is TRBV15 and J usage is TRBJ1-1, with 8 bases fitting TRBD1. CDR1 is LNHNV and CDR2 is YYDKDF in the germline V gene (reference sequence). With 5 bases clipped from V and 1 base from J, the junction kept 18 bases outside the gene matches. The CDR3 is 19 amino acids. The CDR3 DNA reads as TGTGCCACCAGCCCACCCCATAGCCCCCGACAGGGGTCGAACACTGAAGCTTTCTTT. Translation: CATSPPHSPRQGSNTEAFF.

CDR3 in amino acids: CASTALSGRSHNEQFF. For the CDR3, the DNA is TGCGCCAGCACCGCGCTGAGCGGGAGATCCCACAATGAGCAGTTCTTC. The chain joins TRBV5-1 to TRBJ2-1, with 8 bases aligning to TRBD2. CDR3 length: 16 amino acids. The germline gives CDR1 SGHRS, CDR2 YFSETQ. V lost 6 bases to trimming and J lost 5 bases; unmatched junction nucleotides: 13.

This clone appeared once. The CDR3 region has the DNA TGTGCCAGCACTAGGAGCTACAATGAGCAGTTCTTC. It encodes CASTRSYNEQFF. The V and J genes are TRBV6-1 and TRBJ2-1, with D unresolved. Deletions cut 7 bases from V and 3 bases from J, with 7 bases between. The CDR3 runs 12 residues. Germline loops: CDR1 MNHNS, CDR2 SASEGT.

J is TRBJ2-3 and V is TRBV4-3, with TRBD2 matching over 9 bases. Germline V gene lookup returns CDR1 LGHNA and CDR2 YSLEER. V was pared by 0 bases and J by 3 bases, with 13 bases of the junction left unmatched. CDR3 length equals 19 residues. CDR3 in amino acids: CASSQEPGLAGPLTDTQYF. DNA of the CDR3: TGCGCCAGCAGCCAAGAGCCGGGACTAGCCGGTCCCCTAACAGATACGCAGTATTTT.

V usage is TRBV4-1 and J usage is TRBJ2-7; D may be TRBD1 (5 bases). Germline V gene data show CDR1 as MGHRA and CDR2 as YSYEKL. V gave up 0 bases and J gave up 3 bases, with 12 bases separating them. The CDR3 sequence is 15 residues long. CDR3 protein: CASSQDMDGHYEQYF. The CDR3, as DNA: TGCGCCAGCAGCCAAGATATGGATGGACACTACGAGCAGTACTTC.

The rearrangement joins TRBV5-4 to TRBJ2-1; 10 bases match TRBD1. Looked up from germline, CDR1 is SGHNT and CDR2 is YYREEE (reference sequence). The CDR3 sequence is 15 residues long. V lost 0 bases, J lost 4 bases, and 1 base stayed unmatched. The DNA of the CDR3 is TGTGCCAGCAGCTTGGGGGGACAGGGGTACAATGAGCAGTTCTTC. This codes for CASSLGGQGYNEQFF.

The V call is TRBV7-2, the J call TRBJ2-1; 10 nucleotides line up with TRBD1. There are 15 residues in the CDR3. Germline trimming cut 5 bases from V and 5 bases from J; bases unmatched to any gene: 6. Germline CDR1 is SGHTA and CDR2 is FQGNSA. This CDR3 is CASSPDGTGDNEQFF. CDR3 nucleotides: TGTGCCAGCAGCCCTGACGGGACAGGGGACAATGAGCAGTTCTTC.

This clone has just a few counts. This sequence joins TRBV4-3 and TRBJ2-1; D perhaps matches TRBD2 (5 bases). Germline CDR1 is LGHNA and CDR2 is YSLEER. The CDR3 has 20 amino acids. V lost 4 bases to trimming and J lost 10 bases, with 35 bases between them. The CDR3 DNA reads TGCGCCAGCAGCCCTACCCTTCTTCCTCGGACTCACGAGGAGATCACCGAGCAGTTCTTC. This sequence encodes CASSPTLLPRTHEEITEQFF.

The rearrangement uses TRBV6-5 and TRBJ1-1; D is undetermined. Germline V gene data show CDR1 as MNHEY and CDR2 as SVGAGI. The CDR3 has 13 residues. Trimming took off 6 bases at V and 5 bases at J, with 13 bases between the two ends. The CDR3 reads CASRSGEGTEAFF. The DNA for the CDR3 is TGTGCCAGCAGGTCGGGCGAGGGTACTGAAGCTTTCTTT.

V usage is TRBV13 and J usage is TRBJ2-7, with a tentative D call TRBD1 (7 bases). Trimming pared 3 bases from V and 4 bases from J, leaving 13 bases between. Germline CDR1 PRHDT, CDR2 FYEKMQ (reference sequence). There are 14 residues in the CDR3. As DNA, the CDR3 is TGTGCCAGCAGCTTCAGGGGGGCGGGATACGAGCAGTACTTC. It encodes CASSFRGAGYEQYF.

This chain links TRBV30 with TRBJ1-1; 7 positions match TRBD1. The CDR3 runs to 15 residues. Germline loops: CDR1 GTSNPN, CDR2 SVGIG (reference sequence). The junction had 10 bases not matched to a gene; V was cut back by 5 bases and J by 1 base. The chain's CDR3 is CAWEFWGQRNTEAFF. CDR3 nucleotides: TGTGCCTGGGAGTTCTGGGGACAGAGGAACACTGAAGCTTTCTTT.

V is TRBV4-1 and J is TRBJ2-1, with D possibly being TRBD2 (6 bases). Germline V gene data show CDR1 as MGHRA and CDR2 as YSYEKL. V was cut by 3 bases and J by 0 bases, with 9 bases left in between. This CDR3 region has 15 residues. The DNA for the CDR3 is TGCGCCAGCAGCCAGGGACTTAGCTCCTACAATGAGCAGTTCTTC. As protein: CASSQGLSSYNEQFF.

V gene TRBV28 combines with J gene TRBJ2-3; 8 nucleotides line up with TRBD1. Germline V gene data show CDR1 as MDHEN and CDR2 as SYDVKM. V gave up 3 bases and J gave up 3 bases; unmatched junction bases: 5. This CDR3 has 15 residues. CDR3: CASSFSTGGTDTQYF. CDR3 in DNA: TGTGCCAGCAGTTTTAGTACAGGGGGTACAGATACGCAGTATTTT. Based on the CDR3 plus reference TRBV28 and TRBJ2-3, the full variable domain is DVKVTQSSRYLVKRTGEKVFLECVQDMDHENMFWYRQDPGLGLRLIYFSYDVKMKEKGDIPEGYSVSREKKERFSLILESASTNQTSMYLCASSFSTGGTDTQYFGPGTRLTVL.

Only a few counts were recorded for this clone. The chain uses TRBV19 and TRBJ2-3; D remains ambiguous. This CDR3 contains 13 residues. Germline V lookup: CDR1 LNHDA, CDR2 SQIVND (reference sequence). V was clipped by 5 bases and J by 3 bases, with 9 bases between them. The CDR3 region is CASSLGSTDTQYF. CDR3 coding DNA: TGTGCCAGTAGTCTCGGGTCGACAGATACGCAGTATTTT.

The rearrangement joins TRBV15 to TRBJ1-2, with TRBD1 as a possible D gene (6 bases). This CDR3 has 14 residues. Germline V gene sequence: CDR1 LNHNV, CDR2 YYDKDF (reference sequence). V gave up 0 bases and J gave up 7 bases, with 12 bases separating them. The CDR3 nucleotides read TGTGCCACCAGCAGAGATCCCACAGGGTTTGGCTACACCTTC. Translating it yields CATSRDPTGFGYTF.

Only a few counts were recorded for this clone. V and J are TRBV13 and TRBJ2-7; unclear D gene. Germline V lookup: CDR1 PRHDT, CDR2 FYEKMQ (reference sequence). The CDR3 is made up of 14 amino acids. Trimming left V 5 bases short and J 2 bases short, with 13 bases between. CDR3 nucleotides: TGTGCCAGCAGCCTCGACTCCATCCCCTACGAGCAGTACTTC. This codes for CASSLDSIPYEQYF.

This clone appeared a single time. This chain links TRBV28 with TRBJ2-3, with TRBD1 matching 8 bases. The CDR3 contains 13 residues. Germline V gene data show CDR1 as MDHEN and CDR2 as SYDVKM. V trimming: 11 bases; J trimming: 4 bases; junction bases outside the gene matches: 8. The CDR3 DNA is TGTGCCGGGAGGACAGGGAACGCAGATACGCAGTATTTT. Encoded protein: CAGRTGNADTQYF. Combining the CDR3 with reference TRBV28 and TRBJ2-3 gives the whole variable domain DVKVTQSSRYLVKRTGEKVFLECVQDMDHENMFWYRQDPGLGLRLIYFSYDVKMKEKGDIPEGYSVSREKKERFSLILESASTNQTSMYLCAGRTGNADTQYFGPGTRLTVL.

The V and J genes are TRBV9 and TRBJ2-4; TRBD2 agrees at 9 bases. Per germline, CDR1 SGDLS and CDR2 YYNGEE. V lost 6 bases, J lost 0 bases, and 16 bases stayed unmatched. The CDR3 length is 19 residues. CDR3 region: CASIRPTSGIGLAKNIQYF. The CDR3 nucleotides read TGTGCCAGCATAAGACCGACTAGCGGAATAGGTCTAGCCAAAAACATTCAGTACTTC. Together with reference TRBV9 and TRBJ2-4, the CDR3 gives the full variable domain: DSGVTQTPKHLITATGQRVTLRCSPRSGDLSVYWYQQSLDQGLQFLIQYYNGEERAKGNILERFSAQQFPDLHSELNLSSLELGDSALYFCASIRPTSGIGLAKNIQYFGAGTRLSVL.

V usage is TRBV10-3 and J usage is TRBJ1-3, with 9 bases fitting TRBD1. The length of the CDR3 is 16 residues. J was trimmed by 7 bases and V by 4 bases; bases with no gene match: 11. The germline gives CDR1 ENHRY, CDR2 SYGVKD. In DNA, the CDR3 is TGTGCCATCAGTGCGTCCCGGGACAGGGCAGGGAACACCATATATTTT. Protein sequence: CAISASRDRAGNTIYF.

This chain links TRBV15 with TRBJ2-7; tentative D call: TRBD2 (5 bases). The CDR3 totals 14 residues. V lost 4 bases to trimming and J lost 7 bases, with 17 bases between them. The germline CDR1 and CDR2 sequences are LNHNV and YYDKDF (reference sequence). CDR3 sequence reads: CATSTRTPSREQYF. The CDR3 nucleotides read TGTGCCACCAGCACCAGGACTCCTTCTAGGGAGCAGTACTTC.

Only one count was recorded for this clone. The chain links TRBV4-3 to TRBJ2-3, with 7 bases matching TRBD2. Germline loops: CDR1 LGHNA, CDR2 YSLEER. This CDR3 is 16 amino acids long. The trim removed 0 bases at V and 1 base at J, leaving 4 bases unmatched. The CDR3, as DNA: TGCGCCAGCAGCCAAGAACTAGCGCCCGGCACAGATACGCAGTATTTT. This sequence encodes CASSQELAPGTDTQYF.

This chain connects TRBV28 to TRBJ1-5; no clear D. The CDR3 has 15 amino acids. CDR1 and CDR2 from the germline V gene are MDHEN and SYDVKM. V gave up 5 bases and J gave up 6 bases, with 17 bases separating them. The CDR3 loop reads CASSLRGDGGQPQHF. CDR3 in DNA: TGTGCCAGCAGTCTAAGAGGAGACGGCGGTCAGCCCCAGCATTTT.

The chain couples TRBV29-1 to TRBJ2-7, with 10 positions matching TRBD1. In germline, CDR1 is SQVTM, CDR2 ANQGSEA. This CDR3 is built from 12 residues. The V segment lost 5 bases and the J segment 3 bases; nucleotides outside the gene matches: 1. CDR3 nucleotides: TGCAGCGTTCGGACAGGGGGCTACGAGCAGTACTTC. It yields the protein CSVRTGGYEQYF.

With regard to this clone: Different DNA sequences within this sample yield the same CDR3. J is TRBJ2-1 and V is TRBV9; 11 bases match TRBD2. With 2 bases clipped from V and 2 bases from J, the junction kept 0 bases outside the gene matches. CDR1 and CDR2 from the germline V gene are SGDLS and YYNGEE. This CDR3 spans 15 amino acids. In nucleotides, the CDR3 is TGTGCCAGCAGCGTGGGACTAGCGGCCTACAATGAGCAGTTCTTC. It translates to CASSVGLAAYNEQFF.

This clone was counted between two and nine times. The CDR3 spells CASSLDRPAGGPPPGEQYF. CDR3 nucleotides: TGTGCCAGCAGCTTAGATCGCCCAGCGGGAGGGCCGCCGCCGGGGGAGCAGTACTTC. The chain carries TRBV11-2 and TRBJ2-7; 10 bases are shared with TRBD2. This CDR3 spans 19 amino acids. The J segment lost 7 bases and the V segment lost 0 bases, leaving 18 bases of the junction unmatched. CDR1 is SGHAT, CDR2 FQNNGV, per germline.

V is TRBV5-8 and J is TRBJ1-5, with D possibly being TRBD1 (5 bases). Trimming cost V 4 bases and J 6 bases, with 20 bases left between them. CDR1 SGHTS and CDR2 YDEGEE come from the germline V gene. The CDR3 is 16 residues long. The DNA of the CDR3 is TGTGCCAGCAGCAGGAGGGGCCAGGGTAGTAGTCAGCCCCAGCATTTT. As protein: CASSRRGQGSSQPQHF.